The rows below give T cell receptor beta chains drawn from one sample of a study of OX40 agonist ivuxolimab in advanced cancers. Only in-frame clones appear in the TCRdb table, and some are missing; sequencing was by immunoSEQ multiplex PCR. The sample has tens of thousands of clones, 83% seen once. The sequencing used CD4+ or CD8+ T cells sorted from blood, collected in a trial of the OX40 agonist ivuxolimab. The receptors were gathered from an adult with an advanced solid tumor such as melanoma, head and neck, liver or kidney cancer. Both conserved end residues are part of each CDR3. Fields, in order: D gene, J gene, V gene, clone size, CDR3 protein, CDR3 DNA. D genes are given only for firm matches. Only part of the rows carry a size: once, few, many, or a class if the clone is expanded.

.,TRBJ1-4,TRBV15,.,CATSTGRSSEKLFF,TGTGCCACCAGCACAGGACGGTCTAGTGAAAAACTGTTTTTT
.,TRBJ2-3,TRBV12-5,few,CASGLRTGRATDTQYF,TGTGCTAGTGGTTTGAGGACGGGTAGAGCCACAGATACGCAGTATTTT
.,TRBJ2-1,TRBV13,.,CASSLGRISYNEQFF,TGTGCCAGCAGCTTAGGACGGATCTCCTACAATGAGCAGTTCTTC
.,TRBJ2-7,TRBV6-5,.,CASSYSADSYEQYF,TGTGCCAGCAGTTACTCGGCAGACAGCTACGAGCAGTACTTC
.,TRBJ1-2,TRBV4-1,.,CASSQEEGLNYGYTF,TGCGCCAGCAGCCAAGAGGAGGGGCTGAACTATGGCTACACCTTC
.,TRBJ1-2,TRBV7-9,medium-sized,CASSFPRDGGANYGYTF,TGTGCCAGCAGCTTCCCCCGGGACGGCGGGGCTAACTATGGCTACACCTTC
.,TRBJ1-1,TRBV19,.,CASKEAGITEAFF,TGTGCCAGTAAGGAGGCCGGAATCACTGAAGCTTTCTTT
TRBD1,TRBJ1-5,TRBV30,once,CAWSVRQGGYNQPQHF,TGTGCCTGGAGTGTACGACAGGGTGGTTACAATCAGCCCCAGCATTTT
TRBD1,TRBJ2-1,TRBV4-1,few,CASSRQGANNEQFF,TGCGCCAGCAGCCGCCAGGGGGCGAACAATGAGCAGTTCTTC
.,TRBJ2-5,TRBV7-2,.,CASSLSGSYQETQYF,TGTGCCAGCAGCTTGAGCGGATCGTACCAAGAGACCCAGTACTTC
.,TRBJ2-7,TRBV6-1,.,CASKLRGVSYEQYF,TGTGCCAGCAAACTACGGGGCGTTTCCTACGAGCAGTACTTC
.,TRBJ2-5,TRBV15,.,CATSLLAGQETQYF,TGTGCCACCAGCCTTTTAGCAGGCCAAGAGACCCAGTACTTC
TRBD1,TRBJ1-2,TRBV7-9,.,CASSFTGDYGYTF,TGTGCCAGCAGCTTCACAGGGGACTATGGCTACACCTTC
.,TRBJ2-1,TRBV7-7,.,CASSFGQSNEQFF,TGTGCTAGCAGCTTTGGACAGAGCAATGAGCAGTTCTTC
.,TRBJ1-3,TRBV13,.,CASSLGVNTIYF,TGTGCCAGCAGCTTAGGGGTAAACACCATATATTTT
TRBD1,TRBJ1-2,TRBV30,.,CASTLGRGNGYTF,TGTGCCTCCACCCTCGGCAGGGGGAATGGCTACACCTTC
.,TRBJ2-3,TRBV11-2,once,CASSLLGGLSTDTQYF,TGTGCCAGCAGCTTACTCGGGGGGCTTAGCACAGATACGCAGTATTTT
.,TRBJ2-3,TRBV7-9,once,CASSQEGWEVGTQYF,TGTGCCAGCAGTCAAGAGGGTTGGGAGGTCGGTACGCAGTATTTT
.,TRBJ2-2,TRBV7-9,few,CASTPSEGTNTGELFF,TGTGCCAGCACCCCCTCCGAGGGGACGAACACCGGGGAGCTGTTTTTT
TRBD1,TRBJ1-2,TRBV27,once,CASSLSGRDSHNYGYTF,TGTGCCAGCAGTTTATCGGGCCGGGACAGCCATAACTATGGCTACACCTTC